A single sample is the source of the 23 T cell receptor beta chains below, sequenced in a study of coeliac disease. Sequencing used immunoSEQ multiplex PCR; TCRdb keeps in-frame clones, though not all of them. The repertoire includes about 1,300 clones, around three fifths of them detected once, and around 26% sits in the top ten. Sequencing used intraepithelial lymphocytes from the gut. The receptors were sampled from a man in his 70s without celiac disease.

V gene TRBV28 combines with J gene TRBJ1-2; the D gene is possibly TRBD1 (6 bases). Germline V lookup: CDR1 MDHEN, CDR2 SYDVKM. CDR3 length: 12 amino acids. V was trimmed by 5 bases and J by 7 bases, leaving 11 bases between them. The CDR3 DNA reads as TGTGCCAGCAGTACAGGGTTCGCTGGCTACACCTTC. Protein product: CASSTGFAGYTF.

This rearrangement joins TRBV7-9 to TRBJ2-5; 9 bases fit TRBD1. Germline CDR1 reads SEHNR; CDR2 reads FQNEAQ (reference sequence). Losses at the gene ends were 5 bases for V and 3 bases for J; bases not matched to a gene: 4. This CDR3 is 14 amino acids long. The CDR3 loop reads CASSLGQGKETQYF. The CDR3 nucleotides read TGTGCCAGCAGCCTTGGACAGGGGAAAGAGACCCAGTACTTC.

A word on this clone: Additional DNA sequences in this sample encode the identical CDR3. J is TRBJ1-1 and V is TRBV6-5; 10 bases match TRBD1. This CDR3 is 15 amino acids long. The germline V gene encodes CDR1 MNHEY and CDR2 SVGAGI. V was clipped by 3 bases and J by 6 bases; unmatched bases: 7. This chain's CDR3 is CASSYSDRGLSEAFF. CDR3 nucleotides: TGTGCCAGCAGTTATTCCGACAGGGGGCTTTCTGAAGCTTTCTTT.

The CDR3 sequence: CASSGEYRGTGELFF. In DNA form, the CDR3 reads TGTGCCAGCAGTGGGGAATATAGGGGCACCGGGGAGCTGTTTTTT. The rearrangement uses TRBV28 and TRBJ2-2, with D perhaps TRBD1 (5 bases). The CDR3 loop spans 15 amino acids. Trimming took 5 bases from V and 4 from J, leaving 14 bases between them. From germline, CDR1 is MDHEN and CDR2 SYDVKM.

This clone occurred a few times. V gene TRBV27 combines with J gene TRBJ1-2; D is ambiguous. The germline V and J ends were trimmed by 6 bases and 2 bases, with 13 bases remaining between them. The germline V gene has CDR1 MNHEY and CDR2 SMNVEV (reference sequence). The CDR3 spans 14 residues. CDR3 amino acids: CASSPAGKNYGYTF. The DNA of the CDR3 is TGTGCCAGCAGCCCGGCGGGGAAAAACTATGGCTACACCTTC.

This chain's CDR3 is CSVGRPSGSGELFF. The CDR3 bases are TGCAGCGTTGGGAGACCAAGCGGTAGCGGGGAGCTGTTTTTT. V usage is TRBV29-1 and J usage is TRBJ2-2; possible D gene TRBD2, 5 bases. Germline CDR1 reads SQVTM; CDR2 reads ANQGSEA. The V end was cut by 4 bases, the J end by 7 bases, with 16 bases between. The CDR3 is 14 residues long.

This chain connects TRBV6-5 to TRBJ2-1, with 7 bases that match TRBD1. The CDR3 has 15 residues. CDR1 and CDR2 (germline): MNHEY, SVGAGI. V shed 4 bases and J 5 bases; nucleotides not matched to a gene: 8. CDR3 loop: CASSLRGLVNNEQFF. The CDR3, as DNA: TGTGCCAGCAGTTTAAGGGGGCTGGTCAACAATGAGCAGTTCTTC.

The chain employs TRBV2 and TRBJ2-2; TRBD2 might be the D (5 bases). The length of the CDR3 is 15 residues. V lost 1 base, J lost 7 bases, and 13 bases lay in between. The germline V gene has CDR1 SNHLY and CDR2 FYNNEI. CDR3 bases: TGTGCCAGCAGTGAAGTGGCCTCACGGGGCGGGGAGCTGTTTTTT. Translation gives CASSEVASRGGELFF.

The chain carries TRBV9 and TRBJ1-2, with 7 bases that match TRBD1. V lost 3 bases and J lost 8; bases outside the gene matches: 7. CDR1 and CDR2 from the germline V gene are SGDLS and YYNGEE. The CDR3 contains 13 residues. The CDR3 spells CASSGSRTGGYTF. DNA for the CDR3: TGTGCCAGCAGCGGCTCTCGGACAGGCGGCTACACCTTC.

This chain links TRBV9 with TRBJ1-6; TRBD1 agrees at 9 bases. From germline, CDR1 is SGDLS and CDR2 YYNGEE. V lost 7 bases and J lost 5; bases outside the gene matches: 13. The CDR3 sequence is 17 residues long. CDR3 DNA sequence: TGTGCCAGCTCTAATTACAGGGGGCGTCAAGATAATTCACCCCTCCACTTT. It encodes CASSNYRGRQDNSPLHF.

The CDR3 bases are TGTGCCAGCAGTTACGCACCGGCTAGTCAAGAAAAACTGTTTTTT. This sequence encodes CASSYAPASQEKLFF. The chain is built from TRBV6-5 and TRBJ1-4; D is uncertain. The CDR3 length is 15 residues. Trimming removed 2 bases from V and 8 bases from J, with 15 bases in between. Germline V lookup: CDR1 MNHEY, CDR2 SVGAGI.

The chain is built from TRBV6-4 and TRBJ2-7, with a weak D call TRBD1 (6 bases). V dropped 6 bases and J dropped 0 bases, with 15 bases sitting between them. Germline loops: CDR1 MRHNA, CDR2 SNTAGT. There are 15 residues in the CDR3. CDR3 DNA sequence: TGTGCCAGCAGGGGTGGACAGAATAACTCCTACGAGCAGTACTTC. Translating gives CASRGGQNNSYEQYF.

This chain connects TRBV6-1 to TRBJ1-4; 11 bases map to TRBD1. This CDR3 region has 16 residues. Germline loops: CDR1 MNHNS, CDR2 SASEGT. V lost 3 bases to trimming and J lost 2 bases; unmatched junction nucleotides: 2. The CDR3 DNA follows: TGTGCCAGCAGTGAGGGACAGGGGGTTACTAATGAAAAACTGTTTTTT. This codes for CASSEGQGVTNEKLFF.

The chain joins TRBV10-3 to TRBJ2-1; 13 bases match TRBD2. The CDR3 has 14 residues. J lost 8 bases, V lost 10 bases, and 8 bases had no gene match. CDR1 ENHRY and CDR2 SYGVKD come from the germline V gene. The CDR3 here is CANRLAGGTDEQFF. The CDR3 DNA is TGTGCCAACAGACTAGCGGGGGGTACAGATGAGCAGTTCTTC.

There are a few counts of this clone. V and J are TRBV5-6 and TRBJ2-7, with 8 bases matching TRBD1. Looked up from germline, CDR1 is SGHDT and CDR2 is YYEEEE. The CDR3 length is 18 residues. V lost 4 bases and J lost 2; bases outside the gene matches: 17. The DNA for the CDR3 is TGTGCCAGCAGCCCGACGGACAGGGCCCTTCGGTTAACCTACGAGCAGTACTTC. Translated, it gives CASSPTDRALRLTYEQYF.

The CDR3 bases are TGTGCCAGTAGTATCAATTTCGGGACAGGGGGTTACGAGCAGTACTTC. Amino acids: CASSINFGTGGYEQYF. The chain recombines TRBV19 with TRBJ2-7, with 11 nucleotides matching TRBD1. J gave up 4 bases and V 3 bases, and 8 bases lay outside the gene matches. The CDR3 consists of 16 residues. Per the germline V gene, CDR1 is LNHDA and CDR2 is SQIVND (reference sequence).

The V gene is TRBV15, the J gene TRBJ2-7; a weak D match, TRBD1 (5 bases). The CDR3 runs 13 residues. The germline V and J ends were trimmed by 6 bases and 2 bases, with 11 bases remaining between them. Per the germline V gene, CDR1 is LNHNV and CDR2 is YYDKDF (reference sequence). The CDR3 DNA is TGTGCCACCAGTCAGGGTCTCGCCTACGAGCAGTACTTC. Translation gives CATSQGLAYEQYF.

The chain carries TRBV6-6 and TRBJ2-7; possibly TRBD1 for D (6 bases). Germline lookup yields CDR1 MNHNY and CDR2 SVGAGI (reference sequence). The ends were cut back, 0 bases at V and 2 bases at J, with 8 bases in the middle. This CDR3 is 14 amino acids long. CDR3 in amino acids: CASSYSQGPYEQYF. The CDR3 coding sequence is TGTGCCAGCAGTTACTCACAGGGCCCCTACGAGCAGTACTTC.

V and J are TRBV29-1 and TRBJ1-1; the D gene is possibly TRBD1 (6 bases). The length of the CDR3 is 14 residues. Germline V CDR1 and CDR2: SQVTM, ANQGSEA. V lost 5 bases and J 4 bases, leaving 17 bases between the germline ends. The CDR3, as DNA: TGCAGCGTTCAGCGGACAGTGGGCGGCACTGAAGCTTTCTTT. Protein: CSVQRTVGGTEAFF.

This chain links TRBV4-2 with TRBJ2-2; the match to TRBD2 covers 12 bases. Germline-derived CDR1 and CDR2 are LGHNA and YNFKEQ. The CDR3 is made up of 16 amino acids. The V gene end was trimmed by 2 bases and the J gene end by 7 bases; junction bases not matched to a gene: 5. The CDR3 is CASSQSSGGAIGELFF. The CDR3 nucleotides read TGTGCCAGCAGCCAATCTAGCGGGGGGGCAATCGGGGAGCTGTTTTTT.

This clone was detected a few times. This chain joins TRBV2 and TRBJ2-6; TRBD1 aligns across 9 bases. Looked up from germline, CDR1 is SNHLY and CDR2 is FYNNEI. This CDR3 comprises 17 residues. V lost 7 bases to trimming and J lost 1 base; unmatched junction nucleotides: 8. The CDR3 DNA follows: TGTGCCAGCACCTGGGACAGGGATAGGTCTGGGGCCAACGTCCTGACTTTC. Amino acids: CASTWDRDRSGANVLTF.

The chain has TRBV5-1 and TRBJ1-2, with 7 bases aligning to TRBD1. Germline CDR1 and CDR2: SGHRS and YFSETQ. CDR3 length equals 14 residues. Trimming removed 4 bases from V and 4 bases from J; junction bases left unmatched: 7. The DNA of the CDR3 is TGCGCCAGCAGCCCACAGACAGGGACCTATGGCTACACCTTC. Encoded protein: CASSPQTGTYGYTF.

V is TRBV7-2 and J is TRBJ2-3; TRBD2 matches 8 bases. V was pared by 5 bases and J by 14 bases, with 12 bases of the junction left unmatched. The CDR3 totals 13 residues. Germline V gene data show CDR1 as SGHTA and CDR2 as FQGNSA. The CDR3 region is CASSPRGGLRVYF. The CDR3 DNA reads TGTGCCAGCAGCCCACGGGGGGGTCTCCGGGTGTATTTT. The complete variable domain, with remaining parts taken from reference TRBV7-2 and TRBJ2-3, reads GAGVSQSPSNKVTEKGKDVELRCDPISGHTALYWYRQSLGQGLEFLIYFQGNSAPDKSGLPSDRFSAERTGGSVSTLTIQRTQQEDSAVYLCASSPRGGLRVYFGPGTRLTVL.